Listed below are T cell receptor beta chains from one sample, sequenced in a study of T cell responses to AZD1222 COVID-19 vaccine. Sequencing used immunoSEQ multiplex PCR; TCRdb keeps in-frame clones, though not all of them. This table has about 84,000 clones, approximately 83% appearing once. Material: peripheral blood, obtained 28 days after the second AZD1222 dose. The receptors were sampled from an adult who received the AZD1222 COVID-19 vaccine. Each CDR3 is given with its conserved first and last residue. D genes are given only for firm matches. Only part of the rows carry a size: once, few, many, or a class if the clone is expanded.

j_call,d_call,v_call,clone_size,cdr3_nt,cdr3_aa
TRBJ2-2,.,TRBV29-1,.,TGCAGCGCCTTGGAGGGCCTCAACACCGGGGAGCTGTTTTTT,CSALEGLNTGELFF
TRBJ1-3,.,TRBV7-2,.,TGTGCCAGCAGCTTGGGGGTTTCAGGAAACACCATATATTTT,CASSLGVSGNTIYF
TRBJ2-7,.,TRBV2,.,TGTGCCAGCAGTGGGCCACAGAGAGCCTACGAGCAGTACTTC,CASSGPQRAYEQYF
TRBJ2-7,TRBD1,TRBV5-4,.,TGTGCCAGCAGCTTAAACAGGGGAGTTGGTACCGGCGAGCAGTACTTC,CASSLNRGVGTGEQYF
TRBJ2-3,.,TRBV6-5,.,TGTGCCAGCAGTTATCGGGGTGACGGCACAGATACGCAGTATTTT,CASSYRGDGTDTQYF
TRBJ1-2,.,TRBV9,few,TGTGCCAGCAGCGTTTCAGAGCTCAACTATGGCTACACCTTC,CASSVSELNYGYTF
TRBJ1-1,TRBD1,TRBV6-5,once,TGTGCCAGCCGGACTTCGGGACAGTACACTGAAGCTTTCTTT,CASRTSGQYTEAFF
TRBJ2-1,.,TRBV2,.,TGTGCCAGCAGTGTCTCCAGGACCGCGTACAATGAGCAGTTCTTC,CASSVSRTAYNEQFF
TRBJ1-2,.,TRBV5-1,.,TGCGCCAGCAGCGCCGCCGCTCAGGGCCAGGGTGGCTACACCTTC,CASSAAAQGQGGYTF
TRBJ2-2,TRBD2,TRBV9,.,TGTGCCAGCAGCCCCCCCAGGGCTAGCGGGGACCTTCACACCGGGGAGCTGTTTTTT,CASSPPRASGDLHTGELFF
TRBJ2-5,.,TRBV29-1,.,TGCGCCGGCGGGGCCGGGCGGGAGACCCAGTACTTC,CAGGAGRETQYF
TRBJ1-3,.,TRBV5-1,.,TGCGCCAGCAGCCTTGACAACTCTGGAAACACCATATATTTT,CASSLDNSGNTIYF
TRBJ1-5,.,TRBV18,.,TGTGCCAGCTCACAAAGCCAGGTAGAGGGTTCGTCCCAGCATTTT,CASSQSQVEGSSQHF
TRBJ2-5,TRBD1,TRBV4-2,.,TGTGCCAGCAGCCAAGACCACACACAGGGGGCAGAGACCCAGTACTTC,CASSQDHTQGAETQYF
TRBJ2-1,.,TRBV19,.,TGTGCCAGTAAAGACAGTTACAATGAGCAGTTCTTC,CASKDSYNEQFF
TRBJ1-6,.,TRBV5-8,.,TGTGCCAGCAGCTGGGACAATGATAATTCACCCCTCCACTTT,CASSWDNDNSPLHF
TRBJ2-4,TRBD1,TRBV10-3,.,TGTGCCATCAGTTCGGTAGACAGGGACAAAAACATTCAGTACTTC,CAISSVDRDKNIQYF
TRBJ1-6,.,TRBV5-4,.,TGTGCCAGCAGCTTGGGGGGATATTATAATTCACCCCTCCACTTT,CASSLGGYYNSPLHF
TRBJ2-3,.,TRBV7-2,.,TGTGCCAGCAGCTTAGGAGGAGGTAGCGATACGCAGTATTTT,CASSLGGGSDTQYF
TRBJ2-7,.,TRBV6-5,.,TGTGCCAGCAGTTACAGGGGCACCTACGAGCAGTACTTC,CASSYRGTYEQYF
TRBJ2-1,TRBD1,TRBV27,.,TGTGCCACCGCTTGGGATAGGGACAGTTTCTACAATGAGCAGTTCTTC,CATAWDRDSFYNEQFF
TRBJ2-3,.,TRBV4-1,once,TGCGCCAGCAGCCAAGATCGATCAACAGATACGCAGTATTTT,CASSQDRSTDTQYF
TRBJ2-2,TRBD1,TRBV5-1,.,TGCGCCAGCAGCTTAACAGGGGCCGGGGAGCTGTTTTTT,CASSLTGAGELFF
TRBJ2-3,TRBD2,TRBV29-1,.,TGCAGCGCCGGGGGAGGGGTTGGAGATACGCAGTATTTT,CSAGGGVGDTQYF
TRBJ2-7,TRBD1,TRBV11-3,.,TGTGCCAGCAGCGCTAGGACAGGGGACGAGCAGTACTTC,CASSARTGDEQYF
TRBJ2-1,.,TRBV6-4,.,TGTGCCAGCAGTGACTCGGGACTGAGGTTCTTC,CASSDSGLRFF
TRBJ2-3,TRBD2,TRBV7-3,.,TGTGCCAGCAGCTTAAGAGGGACTATGGGAACAGATACGCAGTATTTT,CASSLRGTMGTDTQYF
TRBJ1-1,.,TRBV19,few,TGTGCCAGTAGTAAACAATCCGGGACGGGGATTGAAGCTTTCTTT,CASSKQSGTGIEAFF
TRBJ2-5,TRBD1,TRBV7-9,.,TGTGCCAGCAGGAAAAGGGGGCCGAGACAAGAGACCCAGTACTTC,CASRKRGPRQETQYF
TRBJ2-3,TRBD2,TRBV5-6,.,TGTGCCAGCAGCTTCATAGCGGGGCGTCGAGATACGCAGTATTTT,CASSFIAGRRDTQYF
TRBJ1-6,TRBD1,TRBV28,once,TGTGCCAGCAGAAAGGGACAGGGCCGTTCACCCCTCCACTTT,CASRKGQGRSPLHF
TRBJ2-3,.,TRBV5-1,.,TGCGCCAGCAGCGCCACCCAAACCTCCACAGATACGCAGTATTTT,CASSATQTSTDTQYF
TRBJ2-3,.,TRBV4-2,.,TGTGCCAGCAGCCAAGATTCCCAGATAGATACGCAGTATTTT,CASSQDSQIDTQYF
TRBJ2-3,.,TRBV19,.,TGTGCCAGTAGTATAGGGGGACGCACAGATACGCAGTATTTT,CASSIGGRTDTQYF
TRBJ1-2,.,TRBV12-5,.,TGTGCTAGTGGGCATAACTATGGCTACACCTTC,CASGHNYGYTF
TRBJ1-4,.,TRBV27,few,TGTGCCAGCAGTCCATGGGGCGAATCGGAACTGTTTTTT,CASSPWGESELFF
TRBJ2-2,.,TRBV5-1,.,TGCGCCAGCAGCTTGGAAAGGGGGTCTATCACCGGGGAGCTGTTTTTT,CASSLERGSITGELFF
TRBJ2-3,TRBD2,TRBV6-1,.,TGTGCCAGCAGTGAAGAAGCGGGGGGGGGCACAGATACGCAGTATTTT,CASSEEAGGGTDTQYF
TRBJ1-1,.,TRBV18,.,TGTGCCAGCTCGGAGACAAGGAACACTGAAGCTTTCTTT,CASSETRNTEAFF
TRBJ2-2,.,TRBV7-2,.,TGTGCCAGCAGCTTCCACACCGGGGAGCTGTTTTTT,CASSFHTGELFF
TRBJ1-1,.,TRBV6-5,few,TGTGCCAGCATGGCGGACCAGGGCACTGAAGCTTTCTTT,CASMADQGTEAFF
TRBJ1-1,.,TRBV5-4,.,TGTGCCAGCAGCTTGGCGGTAGGGGGGGCCCTGAGAATGAACACTGAAGCTTTCTTT,CASSLAVGGALRMNTEAFF
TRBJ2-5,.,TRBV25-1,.,TGTGCCAGCAGTTTAGGGATTGTGAAGACCCAGTACTTC,CASSLGIVKTQYF
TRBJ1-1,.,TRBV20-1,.,TGCAGTGCTTCGGGGGGGACTGAAGCTTTCTTT,CSASGGTEAFF
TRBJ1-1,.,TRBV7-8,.,TGTGCCAGCAGCGCTGCTCAGACAACTGAAGCTTTCTTT,CASSAAQTTEAFF
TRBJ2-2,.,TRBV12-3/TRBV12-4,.,TGTGCCAGCAGCCGCAGTGAATACGGGGAGCTGTTTTTT,CASSRSEYGELFF
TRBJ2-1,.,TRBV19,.,TGTGCCAGTAGTAAAAATCGGGATCTTCGTTGGGACAATGAGCAGTTCTTC,CASSKNRDLRWDNEQFF
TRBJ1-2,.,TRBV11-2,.,TGTGCCAGCAGCGGTGGGTCGGGACATATCACCTATGGCTACACCTTC,CASSGGSGHITYGYTF
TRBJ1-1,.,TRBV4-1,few,TGCGCCAGCAGCTCAGGGGAGGACACTGAAGCTTTCTTT,CASSSGEDTEAFF
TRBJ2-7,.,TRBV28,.,TGTGCCAGCCGAGGGGGCTACGAGCAGTACTTC,CASRGGYEQYF
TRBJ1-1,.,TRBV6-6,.,TGTGCCAGCAGTTACATAAACACTGAAGCTTTCTTT,CASSYINTEAFF
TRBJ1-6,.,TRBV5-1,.,TGCGCCAGCAGCTCCGACAGATCCTATAATTCACCCCTCCACTTT,CASSSDRSYNSPLHF
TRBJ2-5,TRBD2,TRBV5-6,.,TGTGCCAGCAGCCGGACTAGCGGGGACCAAGAGATCCAGTACTTC,CASSRTSGDQEIQYF
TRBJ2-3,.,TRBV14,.,TGTGCCAGCAGCCAGCTGAGACAGGTCGACACAGATACGCAGTATTTT,CASSQLRQVDTDTQYF
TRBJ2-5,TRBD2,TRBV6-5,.,TGTGCCAGCAGGGCCCGGGGACTAGCAGGAGAGACCCAGTACTTC,CASRARGLAGETQYF
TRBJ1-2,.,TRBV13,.,TGTGCCAGCAGCTCCAGGACAGAAACTAACTATGGCTACACCTTC,CASSSRTETNYGYTF
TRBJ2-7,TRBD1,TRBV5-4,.,TGTGCCAGCAGCTTGGACAGGGGGCGCTTCGAGCAGTACTTC,CASSLDRGRFEQYF
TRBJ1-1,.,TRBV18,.,TGTGCCAGCTCATCTGGCGGTACTGAAGCTTTCTTT,CASSSGGTEAFF